This T cell receptor (beta chain) was profiled in a study of blood T cell repertoires in COVID-19 (dated by TCRdb to about 2020). About the investigation overall: Samples from collaborators originated in the United States, Italy and Spain and spanned both the acute and convalescent phases of COVID-19. The prospective study material was composed of cDNA or gDNA derived from T cells, B-cell-depleted T cells, or PBMCs. The dataset comprised deeply sampled blood TCRbeta repertoires from subjects exposed to, actively infected with, or recovered from COVID-19. A freely available public database, intended as a resource for researchers studying the immune response to SARS-CoV-2, is where the repertoires were released. The samples were drawn from two sources: the first 160 participants of the ongoing ImmuneRACE study, and some 1,300 subjects contributed by 6 global collaborators. The sample metadata nearly always contained a de-identified subject ID, COVID-19 status, age in years and sex. Where available, HLA class I and class II types were taken from metadata supplied by the sample provider and were not determined by assay-based typing.

To note about this clone: It lacks a known antigen. The input lacks base qualities; no much larger clone sits a single base away.

Participants in the prospective study were enrolled through a virtual design, were aged 18 to 89 years, and lived in about 25 United States geographic areas. Cohort assignment in the prospective study relied on participant-reported clinical history from a screening survey and a study questionnaire. Recovered participants in ImmuneRACE Cohort 3 were defined as having two consecutive negative NP/OP PCR tests, clearance from a healthcare professional, or resolution of symptoms. In the prospective study, whole blood, serum and a nasopharyngeal or oropharyngeal swab were collected from each participant by mobile phlebotomists. Additional blood draws and questionnaires over an approximately two-month period could optionally be provided by prospective study participants. Prospective study blood samples were shipped either frozen or at room temperature before DNA extraction. Study-level results and caveats: Clinical and demographic metadata were provided uncurated, with the amount varying by source and participant.

TCRbeta CDR3 regions were amplified from genomic DNA by means of the immunoSEQ Assay, a bias-controlled multiplex PCR. Turning to the authors' computational methods: Within the assay, amplification of reference gene primers was used to estimate how many nucleated cells each sample contained. Sequence reads were collapsed and filtered to measure the absolute abundance of every unique TCRbeta CDR3 rearrangement. For each sample, productive Simpson clonality was calculated by taking the square root of Simpson's diversity index across productive rearrangements. TCRdb stores this immuneACCESS table with in-frame sequences only. Part of the clones is absent; in the studies checked, under half of the shortfall reflects unresolved V genes, and no reason is known for the rest. V and J calls and clone size are those listed in that table; D and trimming were worked out from the DNA. The sample yields over 200,000 clones; 80% to 90% were counted once. Around 15% of the sample lies in the top ten.

V and J lose 6 bases and 7 bases, and a span of 15 bases separates them. Looking up the germline V gene (reference sequence) yields CDR1 SEHNR and CDR2 FQNEAQ. The cysteine opens and the phenylalanine closes a CDR3 of 13 amino acids. Only the CDR3 region is kept as DNA, spanning 39 bases read in frame from base 1. This clonotype was obtained from a man between 18 and 29 years old who had recovered from COVID-19. The sample was PBMCs or T cells enriched from blood (not recorded which). The chain is encoded by TRBV7-9 joined to TRBJ1-2; no D gene call is confident. CDR3 sequence: CASSLTSPSGYTF. The DNA sequence is given as TGTGCCAGCAGTCTAACATCGCCTAGTGGCTACACCTTC.